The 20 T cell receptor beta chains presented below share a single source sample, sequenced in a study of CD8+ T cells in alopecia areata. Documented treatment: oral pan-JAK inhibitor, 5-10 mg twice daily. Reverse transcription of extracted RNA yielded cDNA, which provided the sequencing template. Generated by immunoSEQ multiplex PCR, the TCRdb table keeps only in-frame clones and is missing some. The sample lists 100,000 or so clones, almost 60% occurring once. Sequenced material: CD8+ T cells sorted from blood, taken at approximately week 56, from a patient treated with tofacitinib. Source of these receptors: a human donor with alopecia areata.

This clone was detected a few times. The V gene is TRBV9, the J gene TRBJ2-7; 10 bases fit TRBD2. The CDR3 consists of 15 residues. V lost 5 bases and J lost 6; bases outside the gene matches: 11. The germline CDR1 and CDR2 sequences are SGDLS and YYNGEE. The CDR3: CASSGTSGGASEQYF. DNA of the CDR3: TGTGCCAGCAGTGGAACAAGCGGGGGGGCCAGCGAGCAGTACTTC.

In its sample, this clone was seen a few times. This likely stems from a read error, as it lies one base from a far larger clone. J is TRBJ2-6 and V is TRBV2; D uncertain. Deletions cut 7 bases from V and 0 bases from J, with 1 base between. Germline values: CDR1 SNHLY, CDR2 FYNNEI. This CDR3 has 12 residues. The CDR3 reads CASISGANVLTF. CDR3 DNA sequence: TGTGCCAGCATCTCTGGGGCCAACGTCCTGACTTTC.

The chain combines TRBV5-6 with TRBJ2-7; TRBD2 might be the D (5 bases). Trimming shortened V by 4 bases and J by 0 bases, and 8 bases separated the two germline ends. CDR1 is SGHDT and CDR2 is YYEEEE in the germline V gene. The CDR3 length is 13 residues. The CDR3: CASSAGLSYEQYF. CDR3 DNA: TGTGCCAGCAGCGCGGGCCTCTCCTACGAGCAGTACTTC.

CDR3 loop: CASSSREIGDTQYF. Here the CDR3 DNA reads TGTGCCAGCAGCTCACGTGAGATTGGGGATACGCAGTATTTT. The chain combines TRBV13 with TRBJ2-3; D remains ambiguous. The CDR3 totals 14 residues. The germline V and J ends were trimmed by 4 bases and 6 bases, with 14 bases remaining between them. Per germline, CDR1 PRHDT and CDR2 FYEKMQ (reference sequence).

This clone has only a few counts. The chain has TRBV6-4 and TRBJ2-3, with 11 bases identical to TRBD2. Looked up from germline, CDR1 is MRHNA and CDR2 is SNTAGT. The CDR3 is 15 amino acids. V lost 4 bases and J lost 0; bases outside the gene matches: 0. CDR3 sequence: CASSGLAGSTDTQYF. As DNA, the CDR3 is TGTGCCAGCAGTGGACTAGCGGGAAGCACAGATACGCAGTATTTT.

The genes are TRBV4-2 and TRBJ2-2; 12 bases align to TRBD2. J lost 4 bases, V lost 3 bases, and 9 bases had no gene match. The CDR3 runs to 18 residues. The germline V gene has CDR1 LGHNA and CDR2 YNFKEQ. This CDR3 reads CASSHRFGLAGSTGELFF. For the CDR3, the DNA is TGTGCCAGCAGCCATAGGTTCGGACTAGCGGGGTCCACCGGGGAGCTGTTTTTT.

The CDR3: CASGQAAEAFF. For the CDR3, the DNA is TGTGCCTCAGGACAGGCGGCTGAAGCTTTCTTT. The V call is TRBV30, the J call TRBJ1-1; 7 bases map to TRBD1. Germline V gives CDR1 GTSNPN, CDR2 SVGIG (reference sequence). Losses at the gene ends were 7 bases for V and 6 bases for J; bases not matched to a gene: 5. This CDR3 comprises 11 residues.

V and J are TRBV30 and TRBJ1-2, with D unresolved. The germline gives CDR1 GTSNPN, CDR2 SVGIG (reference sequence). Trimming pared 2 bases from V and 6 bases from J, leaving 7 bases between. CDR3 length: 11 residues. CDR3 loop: CAWSRLNGYTF. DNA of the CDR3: TGTGCCTGGAGTAGGCTGAATGGCTACACCTTC. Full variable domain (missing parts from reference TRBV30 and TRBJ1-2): SQTIHQWPATLVQPVGSPLSLECTVEGTSNPNLYWYRQAAGRGLQLLFYSVGIGQISSEVPQNLSASRPQDRQFILSSKKLLLSDSGFYLCAWSRLNGYTFGSGTRLTVV.

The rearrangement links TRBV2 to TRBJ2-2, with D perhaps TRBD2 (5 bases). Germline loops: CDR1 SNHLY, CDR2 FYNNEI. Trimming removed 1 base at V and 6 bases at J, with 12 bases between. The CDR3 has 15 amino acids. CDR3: CASSEGTGRPGELFF. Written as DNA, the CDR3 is TGTGCCAGCAGTGAAGGGACTGGGCGTCCCGGGGAGCTGTTTTTT.

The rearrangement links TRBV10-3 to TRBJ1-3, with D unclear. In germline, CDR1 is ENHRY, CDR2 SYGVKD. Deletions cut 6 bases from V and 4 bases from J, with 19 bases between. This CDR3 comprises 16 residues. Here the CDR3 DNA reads TGTGCCATCAGCCCTAAGTGGAAGCATTTGGGAAACACCATATATTTT. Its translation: CAISPKWKHLGNTIYF.

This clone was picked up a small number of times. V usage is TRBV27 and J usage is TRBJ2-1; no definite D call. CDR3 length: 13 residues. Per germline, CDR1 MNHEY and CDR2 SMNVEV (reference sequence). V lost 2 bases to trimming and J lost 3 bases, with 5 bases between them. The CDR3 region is CASSLASYNEQFF. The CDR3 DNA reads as TGTGCCAGCAGTTTAGCAAGCTACAATGAGCAGTTCTTC.

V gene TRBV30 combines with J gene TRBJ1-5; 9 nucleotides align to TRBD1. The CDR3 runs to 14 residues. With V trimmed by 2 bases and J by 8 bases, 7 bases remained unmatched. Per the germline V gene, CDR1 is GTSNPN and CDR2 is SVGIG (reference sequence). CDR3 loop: CAWSTGTGREPQHF. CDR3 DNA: TGTGCCTGGAGTACAGGGACAGGGCGGGAGCCCCAGCATTTT.

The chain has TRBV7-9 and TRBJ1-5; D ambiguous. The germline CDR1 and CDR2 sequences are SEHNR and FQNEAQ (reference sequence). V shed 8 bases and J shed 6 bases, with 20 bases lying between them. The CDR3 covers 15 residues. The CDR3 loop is CASATTGDGTQPQHF. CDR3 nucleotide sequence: TGTGCCAGCGCCACCACGGGAGATGGTACTCAGCCCCAGCATTTT. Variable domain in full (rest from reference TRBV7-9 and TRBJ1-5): DTGVSQNPRHKITKRGQNVTFRCDPISEHNRLYWYRQTLGQGPEFLTYFQNEAQLEKSRLLSDRFSAERPKGSFSTLEIQRTEQGDSAMYLCASATTGDGTQPQHFGDGTRLSIL.

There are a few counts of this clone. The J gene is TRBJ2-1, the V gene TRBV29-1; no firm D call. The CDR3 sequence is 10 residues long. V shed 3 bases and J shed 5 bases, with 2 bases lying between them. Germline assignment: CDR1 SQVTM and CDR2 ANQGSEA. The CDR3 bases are TGCAGCGTTGATAACAATGAGCAGTTCTTC. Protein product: CSVDNNEQFF.

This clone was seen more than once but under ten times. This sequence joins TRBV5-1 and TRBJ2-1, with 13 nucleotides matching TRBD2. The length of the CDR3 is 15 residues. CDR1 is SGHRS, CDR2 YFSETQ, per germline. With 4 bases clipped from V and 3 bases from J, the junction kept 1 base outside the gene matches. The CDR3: CASSRTSGGYNEQFF. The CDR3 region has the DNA TGCGCCAGCAGCCGGACTAGCGGGGGCTACAATGAGCAGTTCTTC.

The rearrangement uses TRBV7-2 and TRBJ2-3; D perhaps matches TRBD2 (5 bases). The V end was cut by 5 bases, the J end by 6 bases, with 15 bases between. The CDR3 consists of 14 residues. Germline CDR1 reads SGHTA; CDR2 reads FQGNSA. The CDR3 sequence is CASSPVVRGDTQYF. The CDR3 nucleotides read TGTGCCAGCAGCCCAGTGGTTCGAGGGGATACGCAGTATTTT.

CDR3 DNA sequence: TGCAGCGTTGAAATAGGACTAGCGGGGGGGCTTGTCAGGGAGCTGTTTTTT. It codes for CSVEIGLAGGLVRELFF. J is TRBJ2-2 and V is TRBV29-1; 15 bases are a match to TRBD2. From germline, CDR1 is SQVTM and CDR2 ANQGSEA. There are 17 residues in the CDR3. The ends lost 2 bases at V and 9 bases at J; junction bases unmatched: 10.

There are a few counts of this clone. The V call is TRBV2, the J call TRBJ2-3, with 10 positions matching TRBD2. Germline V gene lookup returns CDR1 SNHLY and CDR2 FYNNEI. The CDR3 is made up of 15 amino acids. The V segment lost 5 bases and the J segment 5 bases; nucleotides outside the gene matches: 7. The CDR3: CASSYTSGAGDTQYF. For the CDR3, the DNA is TGTGCCAGCAGTTACACTAGCGGGGCTGGAGATACGCAGTATTTT.

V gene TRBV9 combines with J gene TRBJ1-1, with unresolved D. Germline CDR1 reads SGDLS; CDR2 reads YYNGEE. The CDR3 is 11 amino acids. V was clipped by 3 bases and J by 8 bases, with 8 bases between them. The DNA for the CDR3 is TGTGCCAGCAGCGAGAGGACGGAAGCTTTCTTT. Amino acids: CASSERTEAFF.

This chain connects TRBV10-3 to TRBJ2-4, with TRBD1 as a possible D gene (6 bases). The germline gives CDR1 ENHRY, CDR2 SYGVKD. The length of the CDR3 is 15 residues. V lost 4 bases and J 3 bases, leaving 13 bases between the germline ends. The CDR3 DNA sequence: TGTGCCATCAGTGCCGCGACAGGTCTCAAAAACATTCAGTACTTC. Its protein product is CAISAATGLKNIQYF.